This paragraph covers one TCR beta chain sequence. Described time point: sample taken at primary tumor resection. In each case, whole RNA from tumor, nontumor lung or frozen PBMC was sequenced unsorted. There were some 70 donors, all of them untreated patients with early-stage non-small cell lung cancer. Every TCR cDNA molecule carried a tag that served as a unique molecular identifier. MiXCR was run by TCRdb on the 5' RACE reads, yielding one entry per CDR3 protein. The sample carries 15,000 to 20,000 distinct CDR3 sequences, about a fifth recorded once. This CDR3 region has 17 residues. V was pared by 4 bases and J by 0 bases, with 13 bases between. The germline V gene has CDR1 LGHDT and CDR2 YNNKEL (reference sequence). This entry is derived from a study of spatial heterogeneity in lung cancer. Study in general: Each time, sequencing found more beta-chain sequences than alpha-chain sequences. The mean occurrence of each unique TCR and UMI combination in raw reads exceeded eight.

The V and J genes are TRBV3-1 and TRBJ2-6; D remains ambiguous. The source is a male donor with early-stage non-small cell lung cancer. This specimen consisted of PBMCs, obtained at surgery. As DNA, the CDR3 is TGTGCCAGCAGCCCGCGCCTATTGGTCTCTGGGGCCAACGTCCTGACTTTC. Protein: CASSPRLLVSGANVLTF.